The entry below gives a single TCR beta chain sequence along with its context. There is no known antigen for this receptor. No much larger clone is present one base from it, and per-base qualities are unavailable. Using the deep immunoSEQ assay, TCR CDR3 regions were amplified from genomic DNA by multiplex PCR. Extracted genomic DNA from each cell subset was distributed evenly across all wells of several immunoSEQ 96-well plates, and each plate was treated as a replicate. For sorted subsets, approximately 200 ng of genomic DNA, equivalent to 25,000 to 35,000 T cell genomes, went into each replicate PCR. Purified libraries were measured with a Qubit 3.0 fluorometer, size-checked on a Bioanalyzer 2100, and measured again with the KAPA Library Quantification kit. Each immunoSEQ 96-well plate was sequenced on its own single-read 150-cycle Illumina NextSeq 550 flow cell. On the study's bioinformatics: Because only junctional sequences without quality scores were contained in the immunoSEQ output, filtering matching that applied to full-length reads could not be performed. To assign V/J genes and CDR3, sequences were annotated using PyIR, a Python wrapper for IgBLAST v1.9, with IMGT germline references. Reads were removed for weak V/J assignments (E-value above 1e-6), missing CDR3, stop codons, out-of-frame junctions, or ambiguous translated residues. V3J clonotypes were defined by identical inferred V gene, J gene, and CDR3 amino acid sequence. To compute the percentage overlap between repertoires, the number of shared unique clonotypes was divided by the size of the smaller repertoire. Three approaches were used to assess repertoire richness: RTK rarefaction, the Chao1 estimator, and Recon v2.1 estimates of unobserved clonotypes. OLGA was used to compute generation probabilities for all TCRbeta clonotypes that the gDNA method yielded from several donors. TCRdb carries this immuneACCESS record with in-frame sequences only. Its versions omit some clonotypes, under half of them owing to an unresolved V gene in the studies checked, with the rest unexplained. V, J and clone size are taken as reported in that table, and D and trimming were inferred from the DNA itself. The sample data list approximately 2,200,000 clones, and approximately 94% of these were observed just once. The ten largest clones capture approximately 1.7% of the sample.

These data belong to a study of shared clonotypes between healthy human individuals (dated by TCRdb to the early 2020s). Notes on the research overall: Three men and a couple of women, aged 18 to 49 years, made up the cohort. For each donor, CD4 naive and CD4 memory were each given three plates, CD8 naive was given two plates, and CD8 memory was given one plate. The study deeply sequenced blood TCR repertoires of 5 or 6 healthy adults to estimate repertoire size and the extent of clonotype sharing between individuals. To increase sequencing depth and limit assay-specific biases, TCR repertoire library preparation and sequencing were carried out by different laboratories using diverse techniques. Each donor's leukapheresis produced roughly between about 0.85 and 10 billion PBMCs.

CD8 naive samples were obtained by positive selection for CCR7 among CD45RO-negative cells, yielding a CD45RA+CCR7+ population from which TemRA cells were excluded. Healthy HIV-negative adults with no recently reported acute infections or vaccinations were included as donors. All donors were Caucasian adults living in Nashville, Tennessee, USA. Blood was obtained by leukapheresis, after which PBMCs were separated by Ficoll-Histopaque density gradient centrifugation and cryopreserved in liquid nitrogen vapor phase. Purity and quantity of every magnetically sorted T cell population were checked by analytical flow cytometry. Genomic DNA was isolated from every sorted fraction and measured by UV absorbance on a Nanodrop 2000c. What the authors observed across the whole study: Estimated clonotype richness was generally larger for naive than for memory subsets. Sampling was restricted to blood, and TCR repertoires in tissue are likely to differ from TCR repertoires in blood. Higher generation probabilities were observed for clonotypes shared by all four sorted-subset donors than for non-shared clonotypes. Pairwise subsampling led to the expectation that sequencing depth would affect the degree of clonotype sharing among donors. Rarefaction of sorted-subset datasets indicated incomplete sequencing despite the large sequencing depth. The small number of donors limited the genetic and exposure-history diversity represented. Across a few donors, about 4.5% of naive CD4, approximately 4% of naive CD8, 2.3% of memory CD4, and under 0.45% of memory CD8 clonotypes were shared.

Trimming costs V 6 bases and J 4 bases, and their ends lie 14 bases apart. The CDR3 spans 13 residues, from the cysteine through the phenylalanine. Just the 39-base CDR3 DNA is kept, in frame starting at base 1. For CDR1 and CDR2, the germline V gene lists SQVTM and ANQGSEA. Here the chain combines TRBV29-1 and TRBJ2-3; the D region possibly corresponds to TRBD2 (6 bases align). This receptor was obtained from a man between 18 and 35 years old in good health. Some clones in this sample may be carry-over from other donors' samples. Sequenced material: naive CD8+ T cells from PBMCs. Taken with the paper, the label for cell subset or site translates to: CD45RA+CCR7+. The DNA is TGCAGCGTCCGGGGGATAGAGGCAGATACGCAGTATTTT. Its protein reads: CSVRGIEADTQYF.